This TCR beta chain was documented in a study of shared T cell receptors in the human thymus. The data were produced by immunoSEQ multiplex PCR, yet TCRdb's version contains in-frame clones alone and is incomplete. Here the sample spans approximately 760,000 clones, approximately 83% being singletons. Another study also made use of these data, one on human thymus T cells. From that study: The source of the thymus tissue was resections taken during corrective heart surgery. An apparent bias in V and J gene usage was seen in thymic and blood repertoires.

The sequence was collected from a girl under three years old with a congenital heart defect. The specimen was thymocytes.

The CDR3 DNA reads as TGCGCCAGCAGCTTGGAAGGAGGGAGAAGCACTGAAGCTTTCTTT. Translated: CASSLEGGRSTEAFF. The rearrangement joins TRBV5-1 to TRBJ1-1, with no clear D. Trimming shortened V by 0 bases and J by 4 bases, and 13 bases separated the two germline ends. The length of the CDR3 is 15 residues. CDR1 is SGHRS and CDR2 is YFSETQ in the germline V gene.